This is a list of T cell receptor beta chains from one sample in a study of OX40 agonist ivuxolimab in advanced cancers. The protocol was immunoSEQ multiplex PCR, while the TCRdb copy is restricted to in-frame clones and leaves out a portion. The sample records tens of thousands of clones, more than 85% being singletons. The source material was CD4+ or CD8+ T cells sorted from blood, sampled in a trial of the OX40 agonist ivuxolimab. The receptors were gathered from an adult with an advanced solid tumor such as melanoma, head and neck, liver or kidney cancer. Both conserved end residues are trimmed from each CDR3. The order of the fields is V gene, J gene, CDR3 protein.

v_gene: TRBV2; j_gene: TRBJ2-1; CDR3aa: ASSPQETPNEQF
v_gene: TRBV4-1; j_gene: TRBJ1-5; CDR3aa: ASSQVIGSNQPQH
v_gene: TRBV4-1; j_gene: TRBJ2-1; CDR3aa: ASSQAGSVAGGDEQF
v_gene: TRBV29-1; j_gene: TRBJ2-2; CDR3aa: SIKTRTKNTGELF
v_gene: TRBV4-1; j_gene: TRBJ2-6; CDR3aa: ASSQHWGSGANVLT
v_gene: TRBV27; j_gene: TRBJ2-1; CDR3aa: ASSLSGTQYNEQF
v_gene: TRBV13; j_gene: TRBJ1-6; CDR3aa: ASSHGQRYPLNPPLH
v_gene: TRBV5-1; j_gene: TRBJ2-7; CDR3aa: ASSLGVGGYEQY
v_gene: TRBV19; j_gene: TRBJ2-3; CDR3aa: ATESGDRTDTQY
v_gene: TRBV10-3; j_gene: TRBJ2-7; CDR3aa: AIIADMLPYEQY
v_gene: TRBV7-8; j_gene: TRBJ2-7; CDR3aa: ASSFLSYEQY
v_gene: TRBV5-6; j_gene: TRBJ2-7; CDR3aa: ASSQDRVEQY
v_gene: TRBV27; j_gene: TRBJ2-7; CDR3aa: ASSVTGKTYEQY
v_gene: TRBV19; j_gene: TRBJ2-7; CDR3aa: ASSVGAGYEQY
v_gene: TRBV5-6; j_gene: TRBJ2-7; CDR3aa: ASSPGTSGVYEQY
v_gene: TRBV7-9; j_gene: -; CDR3aa: ASSPRMESYEQY
v_gene: TRBV5-6; j_gene: TRBJ2-1; CDR3aa: ASRITGTPQF
v_gene: TRBV19; j_gene: TRBJ2-3; CDR3aa: ASSIAASGRGFADTQY
v_gene: TRBV19; j_gene: TRBJ1-1; CDR3aa: ATYHRLEAF
v_gene: TRBV5-1; j_gene: TRBJ2-2; CDR3aa: ASSPEASDLIELF
v_gene: TRBV19; j_gene: TRBJ2-7; CDR3aa: ASSIGGSEQY
v_gene: TRBV6-6; j_gene: TRBJ2-3; CDR3aa: ASSYGPRTDTQY
v_gene: TRBV9; j_gene: TRBJ1-2; CDR3aa: ASSVGEGTGYT
v_gene: TRBV2; j_gene: TRBJ1-2; CDR3aa: ASVRGYGYT
v_gene: TRBV4-2; j_gene: TRBJ2-2; CDR3aa: ASSQVFTEGTGELF
v_gene: TRBV29-1; j_gene: TRBJ2-1; CDR3aa: SVDLAGGPASYNEQF
v_gene: TRBV19; j_gene: TRBJ2-5; CDR3aa: ASSIQQGGTQY
v_gene: TRBV11-3; j_gene: TRBJ2-7; CDR3aa: ASSRGLADPDYEQY
v_gene: TRBV4-1; j_gene: TRBJ2-7; CDR3aa: ASSQGLADTYEQY
v_gene: TRBV19; j_gene: TRBJ2-1; CDR3aa: ASSIASGNEQF
v_gene: TRBV7-9; j_gene: TRBJ1-3; CDR3aa: ASSPWGGAVDTIY
v_gene: TRBV4-1; j_gene: TRBJ1-1; CDR3aa: ASSYDRGSEAF